This entry lists 22 T cell receptor beta chains sequenced from one sample in a study of blood T cells in healthy people across ages. Combining a sample-barcoded 5' primer with a J-beta primer mix, a second PCR ran for roughly 7 to 12 cycles. TCRdb reprocessed the 5' RACE reads with MiXCR, giving one entry per CDR3 protein. The data contain about 1.7 million distinct CDR3 sequences, roughly 27% of them singletons. Sequenced sample: blood. All receptors derive from a woman aged 25-40 years in good health.

This clonotype was counted a few times. V usage is TRBV4-3 and J usage is TRBJ2-1; 10 positions agree with TRBD2. The CDR3 loop spans 16 amino acids. CDR1 is LGHNA and CDR2 is YSLEER in the germline V gene. Trimming took 1 base from V and 4 from J; bases not matched to a gene: 4. For the CDR3, the DNA is TGCGCCAGCAGCCAAGGACTAGCGGGTGATTACAATGAGCAGTTCTTC. This gives the protein CASSQGLAGDYNEQFF.

This clonotype was seen more than once but under ten times. The chain employs TRBV20-1 and TRBJ2-1; 7 positions match TRBD2. The CDR3 has 15 amino acids. Germline CDR1 reads DFQATT; CDR2 reads SNEGSKA (reference sequence). The V and J ends lost 3 bases and 8 bases, in that order; junction bases with no gene match: 13. CDR3 residues: CSASAGGSSIDEQFF. The CDR3 nucleotides are TGCAGTGCTAGTGCTGGCGGGAGTTCGATCGATGAGCAGTTCTTC.

This clonotype was seen a few times. The rearrangement uses TRBV7-3 and TRBJ1-4; D gene unclear. Trimming pared 4 bases from V and 3 bases from J, leaving 6 bases between. The CDR3 is made up of 13 amino acids. The germline V gene has CDR1 SGHTA and CDR2 FQGTGA. In DNA, the CDR3 is TGTGCCAGCAGCTCGGGCCCTAATGAAAAACTGTTTTTT. This sequence encodes CASSSGPNEKLFF.

The chain is built from TRBV7-3 and TRBJ2-1, with 12 nucleotides matching TRBD2. J was trimmed by 9 bases and V by 5 bases; bases with no gene match: 8. Germline CDR1 reads SGHTA; CDR2 reads FQGTGA. This CDR3 has 15 amino acids. CDR3 bases: TGTGCCAGCAGCCCTAGCGGGGGGGCCGTGGCTGAGCAGTTCTTC. This gives the protein CASSPSGGAVAEQFF.

This clonotype was counted only a few times. The chain carries TRBV7-9 and TRBJ2-3; 9 bases fit TRBD1. Trimming took 6 bases from V and 2 from J; bases not matched to a gene: 6. The CDR3 is 15 amino acids. From germline, CDR1 is SEHNR and CDR2 FQNEAQ (reference sequence). CDR3 protein: CASRKGTGYTDTQYF. CDR3 DNA sequence: TGTGCCAGCAGGAAAGGGACAGGGTACACAGATACGCAGTATTTT.

The J gene is TRBJ2-3, the V gene TRBV5-1, with D unclear. From germline, CDR1 is SGHRS and CDR2 YFSETQ. The CDR3 totals 14 residues. Trimming took 4 bases from V and 0 from J, leaving 9 bases between them. The CDR3 DNA follows: TGCGCCAGCAGCGAGTTGGAGAGCACAGATACGCAGTATTTT. The encoded protein is CASSELESTDTQYF.

The sample holds many counts of this clonotype. The chain employs TRBV20-1 and TRBJ2-5; a weak D match, TRBD2 (6 bases). The CDR3 runs 15 residues. Trimming left V 5 bases short and J 0 bases short, with 16 bases between. The germline CDR1 and CDR2 sequences are DFQATT and SNEGSKA (reference sequence). CDR3 in DNA: TGCAGTGCTGAAATCGGGACTCCGTACCAAGAGACCCAGTACTTC. It is translated as CSAEIGTPYQETQYF.

This clonotype has ten or more counts. The chain is built from TRBV4-3 and TRBJ2-1; possible D gene TRBD2, 6 bases. Trimming left V 2 bases short and J 0 bases short, with 11 bases between. From germline, CDR1 is LGHNA and CDR2 YSLEER. This CDR3 is 16 amino acids long. CDR3 coding DNA: TGCGCCAGCAGCCAACGTCGGGAGAGCTCCTACAATGAGCAGTTCTTC. It yields the protein CASSQRRESSYNEQFF.

The table lists this clonotype with a few counts. The chain is built from TRBV5-4 and TRBJ2-1, with D perhaps matching TRBD1 (8 bases). V was shortened by 4 bases and J by 3 bases, with 17 bases between the two germline ends. The CDR3 extends over 16 amino acids. Germline assignment: CDR1 SGHNT and CDR2 YYREEE (reference sequence). The CDR3 protein is CASSEGGTGVYNEQFF. CDR3 nucleotides: TGTGCCAGCAGCGAGGGAGGGACAGGAGTCTACAATGAGCAGTTCTTC. Full variable domain (outside the CDR3, taken from reference TRBV5-4 and TRBJ2-1): ETGVTQSPTHLIKTRGQQVTLRCSSQSGHNTVSWYQQALGQGPQFIFQYYREEENGRGNFPPRFSGLQFPNYSSELNVNALELDDSALYLCASSEGGTGVYNEQFFGPGTRLTVL.

The chain joins TRBV5-1 to TRBJ2-2; TRBD2 is a possible D gene (6 bases). CDR1 SGHRS and CDR2 YFSETQ come from the germline V gene. The CDR3 is 16 amino acids. Trimming removed 4 bases at V and 4 bases at J, with 17 bases between. CDR3 in DNA: TGCGCCAGCAGCCCGAGCGGGCAGTTGACCACCGGGGAGCTGTTTTTT. Protein sequence: CASSPSGQLTTGELFF.

This clonotype has only a few counts. The chain joins TRBV5-4 to TRBJ2-3; D remains ambiguous. CDR1 is SGHNT, CDR2 YYREEE, per germline (reference sequence). V shed 2 bases and J shed 7 bases, with 11 bases lying between them. This CDR3 is built from 13 residues. CDR3 DNA: TGTGCCAGCAGCTTCGTCCCCTCGAATACGCAGTATTTT. This gives the protein CASSFVPSNTQYF.

The chain has TRBV6-5 and TRBJ2-7; D might be TRBD2 (7 bases). Trimming removed 8 bases from V and 2 bases from J, with 19 bases in between. The CDR3 sequence is 15 residues long. From germline, CDR1 is MNHEY and CDR2 SVGAGI. CDR3 nucleotide sequence: TGTGCCAGCTCTGCCGGGGCGGGGGCGACCTACGAGCAGTACTTC. Translation gives CASSAGAGATYEQYF.

The V and J genes are TRBV29-1 and TRBJ1-1, with D possibly TRBD1 on 5 matching bases. Germline loops: CDR1 SQVTM, CDR2 ANQGSEA. Trimming shortened V by 5 bases and J by 4 bases, and 17 bases separated the two germline ends. This CDR3 has 14 residues. The CDR3 spells CSVRDLGRGTEAFF. DNA for the CDR3: TGCAGCGTTCGTGATTTGGGGAGGGGCACTGAAGCTTTCTTT.

The chain has TRBV29-1 and TRBJ1-2; 8 bases match TRBD1. The CDR3 is made up of 13 amino acids. Germline loops: CDR1 SQVTM, CDR2 ANQGSEA. Trimming at V came to 6 bases and at J to 8 bases, leaving 11 bases not matched to a gene. CDR3 sequence reads: CSVETGDAGGYTF. The DNA of the CDR3 is TGCAGCGTAGAGACAGGGGATGCGGGCGGCTACACCTTC.

V is TRBV6-1 and J is TRBJ2-3; no reliable D call. The CDR3 is made up of 15 amino acids. Trimming took 0 bases from V and 7 from J, leaving 14 bases between them. Germline V gene lookup returns CDR1 MNHNS and CDR2 SASEGT. The CDR3 sequence is CASSEAQGQKNTQYF. CDR3 sequence (DNA): TGTGCCAGCAGTGAAGCCCAAGGTCAAAAGAATACGCAGTATTTT.

This clonotype was seen more than once but under ten times. V and J are TRBV28 and TRBJ2-7; 8 bases map to TRBD2. This CDR3 is 15 amino acids long. After removal of 1 base from V and 6 bases from J, the junction contained 8 bases not matched to a gene. Germline lookup yields CDR1 MDHEN and CDR2 SYDVKM. CDR3 sequence: CASSLSTSGGGEQYF. In nucleotides, the CDR3 is TGTGCCAGCAGTTTATCTACTAGCGGTGGGGGCGAGCAGTACTTC.

The chain recombines TRBV18 with TRBJ1-1; 8 bases map to TRBD1. The germline V gene encodes CDR1 KGHSH and CDR2 LQKENI. The CDR3 is 16 residues long. V lost 8 bases and J lost 0; bases outside the gene matches: 11. CDR3 sequence reads: CASTGQAGTVNTEAFF. DNA of the CDR3: TGTGCCAGCACGGGACAGGCGGGGACGGTGAACACTGAAGCTTTCTTT.

In this sample, this clonotype turned up a few times. The gene calls are TRBV20-1 and TRBJ1-1; maybe TRBD1 (5 bases). Trimming shortened V by 0 bases and J by 7 bases, and 15 bases separated the two germline ends. The CDR3 totals 14 residues. Germline V gene lookup returns CDR1 DFQATT and CDR2 SNEGSKA (reference sequence). The CDR3 DNA reads TGCAGTGCTAGAGATCCCGGCAGGGAATATGAAGCTTTCTTT. This translates into CSARDPGREYEAFF.

The rearrangement uses TRBV10-3 and TRBJ1-2; D remains ambiguous. The ends were cut back, 0 bases at V and 5 bases at J, with 10 bases in the middle. CDR3 length: 14 residues. Germline V gives CDR1 ENHRY, CDR2 SYGVKD. The CDR3 bases are TGTGCCATCAGTGAGTCGAGCGATATGTATGGCTACACCTTC. It encodes CAISESSDMYGYTF.

This clonotype was seen repeatedly, ten times or more. This sequence joins TRBV12-5 and TRBJ2-7, with TRBD1 matching 10 bases. The ends lost 6 bases at V and 4 bases at J; junction bases unmatched: 9. Germline CDR1 and CDR2: LGHNT and FRNRAP. The CDR3 is 15 residues long. The CDR3 region is CASGNPDRGDYEQYF. CDR3 bases: TGTGCTAGTGGCAACCCGGACAGGGGGGATTACGAGCAGTACTTC.

The V and J genes are TRBV7-9 and TRBJ2-7; the D is unclear. The CDR3 sequence is 15 residues long. V was clipped by 5 bases and J by 0 bases, with 14 bases between them. Germline loops: CDR1 SEHNR, CDR2 FQNEAQ (reference sequence). In DNA, the CDR3 is TGTGCCAGCAGCCCCGCTGGTTGGAGCTCCTACGAGCAGTACTTC. Translated: CASSPAGWSSYEQYF. The full variable domain, rest sourced from reference TRBV7-9 and TRBJ2-7, is DTGVSQNPRHKITKRGQNVTFRCDPISEHNRLYWYRQTLGQGPEFLTYFQNEAQLEKSRLLSDRFSAERPKGSFSTLEIQRTEQGDSAMYLCASSPAGWSSYEQYFGPGTRLTVT.

This clonotype has more than one count but fewer than ten. The gene calls are TRBV28 and TRBJ2-3; TRBD1 matches 8 bases. The CDR3 contains 15 residues. With 6 bases clipped from V and 3 bases from J, the junction kept 8 bases outside the gene matches. Germline CDR1 is MDHEN and CDR2 is SYDVKM. CDR3 nucleotide sequence: TGTGCCAGCAGCCGGCCGGACAGGGAGACAGATACGCAGTATTTT. Translating it yields CASSRPDRETDTQYF.